The present entry profiles one T cell receptor (beta chain) with its context. The antigen it binds to is not known. Base qualities were left out, and no much larger clone turns up one base away. The data were taken from a study of T-cell memory formation after mild COVID-19 listed by TCRdb under 2021. Some background on the complete study: Most TCR sequence clusters were specific to one of the two donors. The cohort was made up of two young adult volunteers, one female and one male, who were previously healthy. In a couple of donors, T-cell clones that expanded and contracted after mild COVID-19 were followed by sequencing TCRalpha and TCRbeta repertoires longitudinally. Overall study results and their limits: Some responding clones were detected in pre-infection memory, suggesting pre-existing cross-reactive memory T cells joined the SARS-CoV-2 response. Clones contracting from day 15 to 85 had balanced CD4/CD8 phenotypes, while a second wave expanding from day 15 to 37 was biased towards CD4+. Contracting CD4+ clones were found mainly in CM and EM memory subsets, while CD8+ clones were enriched in EMRA. The study covered only a couple of mild cases, and larger cohorts including severe cases with pre-infection samples were considered necessary. SARS-CoV-2 specificity of the second-wave clones peaking on day 37 was not confirmed.

CDR1 and CDR2 were assigned from the germline V gene as SGHDT and YYEEEE. From the cysteine up to the phenylalanine, the CDR3 has a length of 14 residues. Just CDR3 DNA is preserved here, 42 bases in frame from base 1. V is clipped by 4 bases and J by 1 base, and the sequence between their germline boundaries is 9 bases long. Ficoll-Paque density gradient centrifugation was used to isolate PBMCs. The data were produced on an Illumina NovaSeq 6000. TCRalpha and TCRbeta cDNA libraries were constructed by 5'RACE with constant-segment primers, with sample barcodes and unique molecular identifiers being introduced. Trizol reagent was used to extract RNA from every sample. Amplification of the libraries took two PCR steps, and the second step added a second sample barcode plus Illumina TruSeq adapters. The libraries were sequenced on an Illumina NovaSeq using 2 x 150 bp paired-end reads. The original pipeline was this. With migec v1.2.7, reads were demultiplexed and then collapsed into UMI-guided consensus sequences. Using mixcr v2.1.11, the UMI consensuses were aligned to TRA and TRB V and J templates and assembled into clonotypes. A clonotype was counted as expanded or contracted only when both edgeR and NoisET called the clonotype significant, with the noise models trained on biological replicates. For edgeR calls, the cutoffs were a false discovery rate-adjusted p below 0.01 and a log2 fold-change threshold of 1. PCA with hierarchical clustering of max-normalized trajectories of the 1000 most abundant clonotypes was used as exploratory dynamics analysis. Separately sequenced CD4+ and CD8+ repertoires were used to assign a CD4 or CD8 phenotype to each responding clone. TCRdb reran the public reads through fastp at Q25 and MiXCR, keeping productive beta chains. For every CDR3 protein sequence, its rows merge into one entry that carries the most common genes and DNA. V and J calls and clone size were set by TCRdb, not the authors. The sample records 500,000 to 650,000 distinct CDR3 sequences, 20% to 25% of which are singletons. The top ten clones comprise about 8.2% of the sample.

The sequence is built from TRBV5-6 and TRBJ1-5, with a tentative D gene TRBD1 over 5 matching bases. This sequence was found in an adult woman who had mild COVID-19 (a few samples of this study predate the infection). The sample titles of this study are shuffled in the database, so cell type and time point are left out; the donor was told from shared clones. The source material was PBMCs or a T cell subset sorted from them (not recorded which). The DNA sequence reads TGTGCCAGCAGCACGGGACCGAGCAATCAGCCCCAGCATTTT. It specifies CASSTGPSNQPQHF.